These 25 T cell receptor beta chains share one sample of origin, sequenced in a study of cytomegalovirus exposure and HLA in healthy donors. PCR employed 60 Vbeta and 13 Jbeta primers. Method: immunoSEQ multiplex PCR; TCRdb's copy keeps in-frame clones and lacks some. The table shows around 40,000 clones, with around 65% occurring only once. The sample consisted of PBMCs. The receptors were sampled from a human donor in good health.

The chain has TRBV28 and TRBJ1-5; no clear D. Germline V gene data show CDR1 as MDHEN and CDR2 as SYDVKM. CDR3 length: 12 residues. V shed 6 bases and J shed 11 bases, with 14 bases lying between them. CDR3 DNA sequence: TGTGCCAGCAGCCTGCTTAATTCGGCCCAGCATTTT. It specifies CASSLLNSAQHF.

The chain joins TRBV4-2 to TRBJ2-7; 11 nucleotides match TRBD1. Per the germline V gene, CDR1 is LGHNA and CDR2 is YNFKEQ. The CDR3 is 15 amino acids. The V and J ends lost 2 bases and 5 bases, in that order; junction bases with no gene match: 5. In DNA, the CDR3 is TGTGCCAGCAGCCAAACGGACAGGGGGCGGGACGAGCAGTACTTC. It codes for CASSQTDRGRDEQYF.

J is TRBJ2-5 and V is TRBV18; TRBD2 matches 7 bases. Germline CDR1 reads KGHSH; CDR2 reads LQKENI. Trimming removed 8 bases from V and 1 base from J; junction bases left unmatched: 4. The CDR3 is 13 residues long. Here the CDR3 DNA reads TGTGCCAGCATAACTAGCGCCCAAGAGACCCAGTACTTC. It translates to CASITSAQETQYF.

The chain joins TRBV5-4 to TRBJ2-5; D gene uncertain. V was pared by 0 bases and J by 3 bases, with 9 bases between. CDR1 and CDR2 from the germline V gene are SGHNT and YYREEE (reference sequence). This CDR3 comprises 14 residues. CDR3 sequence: CASSLEATKETQYF. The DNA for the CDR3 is TGTGCCAGCAGCTTGGAGGCTACTAAAGAGACCCAGTACTTC.

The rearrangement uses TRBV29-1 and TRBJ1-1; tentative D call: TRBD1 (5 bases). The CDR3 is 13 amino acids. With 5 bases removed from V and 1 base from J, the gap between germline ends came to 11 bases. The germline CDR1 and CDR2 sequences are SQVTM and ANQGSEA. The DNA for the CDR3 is TGCAGCGTTAAGGAAACAGGGAACACTGAAGCTTTCTTT. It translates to CSVKETGNTEAFF.

CDR3: CASSVWGTNEKLFF. In nucleotides, the CDR3 is TGTGCCAGCAGCGTGTGGGGCACTAATGAAAAACTGTTTTTT. V and J are TRBV28 and TRBJ1-4; possible D gene TRBD1, 5 bases. This CDR3 region has 14 residues. V was shortened by 6 bases and J by 2 bases, with 10 bases between the two germline ends. Germline CDR1 MDHEN, CDR2 SYDVKM. The whole variable domain, remainder taken from reference TRBV28 and TRBJ1-4, is DVKVTQSSRYLVKRTGEKVFLECVQDMDHENMFWYRQDPGLGLRLIYFSYDVKMKEKGDIPEGYSVSREKKERFSLILESASTNQTSMYLCASSVWGTNEKLFFGSGTQLSVL.

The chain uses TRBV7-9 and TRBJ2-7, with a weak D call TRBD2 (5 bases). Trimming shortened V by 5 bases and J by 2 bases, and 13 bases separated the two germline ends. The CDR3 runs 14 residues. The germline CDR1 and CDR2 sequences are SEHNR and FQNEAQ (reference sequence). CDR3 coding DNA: TGTGCCAGCAGCCCGGACTGGGAGACCTACGAGCAGTACTTC. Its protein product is CASSPDWETYEQYF.

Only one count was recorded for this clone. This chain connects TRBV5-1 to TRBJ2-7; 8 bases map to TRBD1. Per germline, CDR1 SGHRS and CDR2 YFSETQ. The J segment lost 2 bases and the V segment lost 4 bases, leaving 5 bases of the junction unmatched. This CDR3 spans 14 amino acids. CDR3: CASSQTGVPYEQYF. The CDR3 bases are TGCGCCAGCAGCCAGACAGGGGTCCCCTACGAGCAGTACTTC.

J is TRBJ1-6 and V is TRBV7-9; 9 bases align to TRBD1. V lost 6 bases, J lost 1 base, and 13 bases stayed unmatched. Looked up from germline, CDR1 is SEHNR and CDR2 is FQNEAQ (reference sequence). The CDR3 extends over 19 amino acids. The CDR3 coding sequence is TGTGCCAGCAGGGCTTTGGGGGGACAGGGTCAATCCTATAATTCACCCCTCCACTTT. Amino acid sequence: CASRALGGQGQSYNSPLHF.

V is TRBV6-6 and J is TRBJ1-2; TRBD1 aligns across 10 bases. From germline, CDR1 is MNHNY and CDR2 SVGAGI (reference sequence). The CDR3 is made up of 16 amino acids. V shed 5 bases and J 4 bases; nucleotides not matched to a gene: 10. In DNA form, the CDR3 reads TGTGCCAGCAGTCCGGGACAGGGGATTTCGGGCTATGGCTACACCTTC. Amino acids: CASSPGQGISGYGYTF.

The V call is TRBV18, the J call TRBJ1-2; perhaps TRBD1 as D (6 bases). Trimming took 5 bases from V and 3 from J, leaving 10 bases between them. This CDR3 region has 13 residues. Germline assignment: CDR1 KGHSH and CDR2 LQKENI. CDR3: CASSLDSDYGYTF. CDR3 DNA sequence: TGTGCCAGCTCATTGGACAGCGACTATGGCTACACCTTC.

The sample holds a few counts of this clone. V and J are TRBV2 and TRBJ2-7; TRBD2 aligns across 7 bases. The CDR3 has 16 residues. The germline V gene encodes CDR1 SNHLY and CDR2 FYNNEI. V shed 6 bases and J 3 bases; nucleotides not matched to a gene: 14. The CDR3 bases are TGTGCCAGCAGCGACGTTATGTTTGGGGGGGGCTACGAGCAGTACTTC. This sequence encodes CASSDVMFGGGYEQYF.

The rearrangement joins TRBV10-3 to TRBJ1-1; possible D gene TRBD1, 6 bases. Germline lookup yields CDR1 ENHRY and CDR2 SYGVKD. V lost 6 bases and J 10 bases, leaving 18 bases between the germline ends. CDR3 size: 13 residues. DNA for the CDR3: TGTGCCATCAGCCCCGGACAGTCCCGAGGAGCTTTCTTT. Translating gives CAISPGQSRGAFF.

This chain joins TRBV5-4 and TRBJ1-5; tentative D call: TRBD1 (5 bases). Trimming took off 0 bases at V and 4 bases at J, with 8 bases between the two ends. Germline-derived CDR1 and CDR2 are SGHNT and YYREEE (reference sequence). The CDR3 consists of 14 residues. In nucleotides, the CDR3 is TGTGCCAGCAGCTTGGGTGGGGGGAATCAGCCCCAGCATTTT. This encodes CASSLGGGNQPQHF. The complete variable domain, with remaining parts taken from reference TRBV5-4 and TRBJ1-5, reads ETGVTQSPTHLIKTRGQQVTLRCSSQSGHNTVSWYQQALGQGPQFIFQYYREEENGRGNFPPRFSGLQFPNYSSELNVNALELDDSALYLCASSLGGGNQPQHFGDGTRLSIL.

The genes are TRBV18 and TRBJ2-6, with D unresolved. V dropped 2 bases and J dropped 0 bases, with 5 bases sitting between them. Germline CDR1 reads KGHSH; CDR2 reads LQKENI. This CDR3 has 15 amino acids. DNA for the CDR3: TGTGCCAGCTCACCAGCGGTCTCTGGGGCCAACGTCCTGACTTTC. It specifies CASSPAVSGANVLTF. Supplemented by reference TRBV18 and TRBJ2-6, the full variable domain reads NAGVMQNPRHLVRRRGQEARLRCSPMKGHSHVYWYRQLPEEGLKFMVYLQKENIIDESGMPKERFSAEFPKEGPSILRIQQVVRGDSAAYFCASSPAVSGANVLTFGAGSRLTVL.

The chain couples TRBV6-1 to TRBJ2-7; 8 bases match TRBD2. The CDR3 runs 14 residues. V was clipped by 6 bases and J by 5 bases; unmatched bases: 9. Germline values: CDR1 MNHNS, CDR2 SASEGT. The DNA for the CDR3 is TGTGCCAGCAGCAAAGCGGGGGAAGGGAACGAGCAGTACTTC. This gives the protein CASSKAGEGNEQYF.

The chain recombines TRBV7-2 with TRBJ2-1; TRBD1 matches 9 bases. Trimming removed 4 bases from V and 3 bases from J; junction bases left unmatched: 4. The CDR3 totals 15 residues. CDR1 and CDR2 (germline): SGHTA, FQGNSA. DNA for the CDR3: TGTGCCAGCAGCTGGGACAGGGCGGGCTACAATGAGCAGTTCTTC. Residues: CASSWDRAGYNEQFF. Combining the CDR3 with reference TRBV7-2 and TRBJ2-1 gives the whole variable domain GAGVSQSPSNKVTEKGKDVELRCDPISGHTALYWYRQSLGQGLEFLIYFQGNSAPDKSGLPSDRFSAERTGGSVSTLTIQRTQQEDSAVYLCASSWDRAGYNEQFFGPGTRLTVL.

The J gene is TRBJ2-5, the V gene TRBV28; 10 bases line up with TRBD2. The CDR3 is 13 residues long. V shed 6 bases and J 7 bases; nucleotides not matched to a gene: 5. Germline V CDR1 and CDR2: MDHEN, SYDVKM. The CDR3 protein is CASSQRGGRTQYF. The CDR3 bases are TGTGCCAGCAGCCAGCGGGGGGGCCGGACCCAGTACTTC.

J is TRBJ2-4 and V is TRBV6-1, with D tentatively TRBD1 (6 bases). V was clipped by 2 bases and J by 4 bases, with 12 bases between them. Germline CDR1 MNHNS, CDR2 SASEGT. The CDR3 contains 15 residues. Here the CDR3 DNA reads TGTGCCAGCAGTGAAAACAGGGCCGGGAAAAACATTCAGTACTTC. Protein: CASSENRAGKNIQYF.

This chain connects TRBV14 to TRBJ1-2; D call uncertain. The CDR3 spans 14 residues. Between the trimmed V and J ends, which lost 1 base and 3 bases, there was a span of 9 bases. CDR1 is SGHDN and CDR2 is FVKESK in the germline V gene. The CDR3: CASSQGAGDYGYTF. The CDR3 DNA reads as TGTGCCAGCAGCCAAGGCGCGGGAGACTATGGCTACACCTTC.

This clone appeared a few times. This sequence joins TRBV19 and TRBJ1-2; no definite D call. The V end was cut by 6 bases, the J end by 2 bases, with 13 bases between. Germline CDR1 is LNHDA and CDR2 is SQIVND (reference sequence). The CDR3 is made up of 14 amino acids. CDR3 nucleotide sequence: TGTGCCAGTAGCCGGACTTCACAGAACTATGGCTACACCTTC. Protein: CASSRTSQNYGYTF.

CDR3 bases: TGTGCCAGCGGACAGCGGATCAATCAGCCCCAGCATTTT. Translated: CASGQRINQPQHF. The chain is built from TRBV27 and TRBJ1-5; D might be TRBD1 (6 bases). The CDR3 contains 13 residues. CDR1 MNHEY and CDR2 SMNVEV come from the germline V gene (reference sequence). The ends were cut back, 8 bases at V and 3 bases at J, with 11 bases in the middle.

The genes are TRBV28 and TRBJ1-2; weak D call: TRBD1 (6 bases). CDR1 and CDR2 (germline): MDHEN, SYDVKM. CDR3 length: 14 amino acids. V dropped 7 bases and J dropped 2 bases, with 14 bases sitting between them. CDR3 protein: CASKTGQLNYGYTF. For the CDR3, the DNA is TGTGCCAGCAAGACGGGACAACTGAACTATGGCTACACCTTC.

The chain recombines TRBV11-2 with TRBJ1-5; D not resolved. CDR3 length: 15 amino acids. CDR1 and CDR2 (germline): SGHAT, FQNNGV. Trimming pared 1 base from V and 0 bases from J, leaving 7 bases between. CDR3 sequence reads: CASSLAGYSNQPQHF. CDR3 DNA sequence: TGTGCCAGCAGCTTAGCGGGATATAGCAATCAGCCCCAGCATTTT. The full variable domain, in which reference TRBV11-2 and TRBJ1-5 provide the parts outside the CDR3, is EAGVAQSPRYKIIEKRQSVAFWCNPISGHATLYWYQQILGQGPKLLIQFQNNGVVDDSQLPKDRFSAERLKGVDSTLKIQPAKLEDSAVYLCASSLAGYSNQPQHFGDGTRLSIL.

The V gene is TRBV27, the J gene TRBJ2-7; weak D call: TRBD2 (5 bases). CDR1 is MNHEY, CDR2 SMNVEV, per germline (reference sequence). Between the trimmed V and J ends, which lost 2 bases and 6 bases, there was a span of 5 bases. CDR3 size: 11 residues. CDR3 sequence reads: CASSLRGEQYF. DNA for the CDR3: TGTGCCAGCAGTTTACGGGGCGAGCAGTACTTC.